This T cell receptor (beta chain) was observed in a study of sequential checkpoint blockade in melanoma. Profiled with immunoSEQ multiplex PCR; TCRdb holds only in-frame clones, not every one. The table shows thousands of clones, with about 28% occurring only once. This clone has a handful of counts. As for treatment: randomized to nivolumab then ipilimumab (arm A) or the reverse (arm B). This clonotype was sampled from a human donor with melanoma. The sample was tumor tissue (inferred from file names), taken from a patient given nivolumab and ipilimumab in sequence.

CDR3 bases: TGTGCCAGCAGCTTAACATCAGGGTTTGACCACGAGCAGTACTTC. Residues: CASSLTSGFDHEQYF. The V and J genes are TRBV11-3 and TRBJ2-7; the D gene is possibly TRBD1 (5 bases). Looked up from germline, CDR1 is SGHNT and CDR2 is YENEEA. Trimming left V 2 bases short and J 5 bases short, with 16 bases between. The CDR3 covers 15 residues. The variable domain in full, completed from reference TRBV11-3 and TRBJ2-7, reads EAGVVQSPRYKIIEKKQPVAFWCNPISGHNTLYWYLQNLGQGPELLIRYENEEAVDDSQLPKDRFSAERLKGVDSTLKIQPAELGDSAVYLCASSLTSGFDHEQYFGPGTRLTVT.